This TCR beta chain was observed in a study of blood T cell repertoires in COVID-19. Study at large: The study drew acute and convalescent COVID-19 samples from the United States, Italy and Spain. Sources were T cells, B-cell-depleted T cells, or PBMCs; the material itself was cDNA or gDNA.

Authors' analysis steps: From reference gene primer amplification, estimates of nucleated cell counts were derived. TCRdb's copy holds only in-frame clones and misses some; the assay was immunoSEQ multiplex PCR. V and J calls and clone size are those listed in that table; D and trimming were worked out from the DNA. The sample contains 300,000 or so clones, around four fifths of which appear only once. CDR3 size: 13 residues. Trimming left V 9 bases short and J 3 bases short, with 12 bases between. Germline V gene lookup returns CDR1 MNHEY and CDR2 SMNVEV (reference sequence). The material sequenced was peripheral blood. This sequence joins TRBV27 and TRBJ1-5, with D uncertain. The sequence was obtained from a woman in her forties or fifties with active or convalescent COVID-19. In DNA form, the CDR3 reads TGTGCCAGGTGGAACGCGGTCAATCAGCCCCAGCATTTT. Its translation: CARWNAVNQPQHF.